This T cell receptor beta chain stems from a study of blood T cell repertoires in COVID-19. Study as a whole: Acute-phase and convalescent COVID-19 samples originated in the United States, Italy and Spain. PBMCs, B-cell-depleted T cells, or T cells provided the cDNA or gDNA that made up the material.

The CDR3 runs to 14 residues. Germline V gene lookup returns CDR1 LGHDT and CDR2 YNNKEL (reference sequence). With 5 bases clipped from V and 7 bases from J, the junction kept 7 bases outside the gene matches. Authors' processing steps: Amplifying reference gene primers gave estimates of nucleated cell counts. Assay: immunoSEQ multiplex PCR; the TCRdb copy retains only in-frame clones and omits some. Clone size and the V and J calls come from that table; the DNA yielded D and trimming. The sample gives 90,000 to 120,000 clones, 70% to 90% of which show up once; 5.5% to 8% is in the top ten. Sequences were obtained from peripheral blood. This TCR was sampled from a man aged 50-59 years with active or convalescent COVID-19. The rearrangement joins TRBV3-1 (or the pseudogene TRBV3-2) to TRBJ2-7, with 11 bases lining up with TRBD1. The CDR3 nucleotides are TGTGCCAGCAGCAAAAGGGACAGGGGGTATGAGCAGTACTTC. Protein: CASSKRDRGYEQYF.